The rows below give T cell receptor beta chains drawn from one sample of a study of OX40 agonist ivuxolimab in advanced cancers. Profiled with immunoSEQ multiplex PCR; TCRdb holds only in-frame clones, not every one. Here the sample spans about 46,000 clones, 88% being singletons. Source: CD4+ or CD8+ T cells sorted from blood, taken in a trial of the OX40 agonist ivuxolimab. The receptor set was obtained from an adult with an advanced solid tumor such as melanoma, head and neck, liver or kidney cancer. CDR3s include the opening cysteine and the closing phenylalanine or tryptophan. The D gene is left open where the match is weak. Only part of the rows carry a size: once, few, many, or a class if the clone is expanded.

v_call	j_call	clone_size	cdr3_length	d_call	cdr3_aa	cdr3_nt
TRBV7-9	TRBJ2-5	once	15	TRBD2	CASSLRELAGETQYF	TGTGCCAGCTCACTAAGGGAACTAGCGGGAGAGACCCAGTACTTC
TRBV5-1	TRBJ2-1	NA	14	NA	CASSLGGSYNEQFF	TGCGCCAGCAGCCTGGGGGGCTCCTACAATGAGCAGTTCTTC
TRBV4-1	TRBJ2-3	NA	15	NA	CASSQVSSPTDTQYF	TGCGCCAGCAGCCAAGTATCCAGCCCCACAGATACGCAGTATTTT
TRBV5-1	TRBJ2-2	NA	15	TRBD2	CASSSTSGVTGELFF	TGCGCCAGCAGCAGCACTAGCGGGGTCACCGGGGAGCTGTTTTTT
TRBV7-2	TRBJ2-7	few	14	NA	CASSPQGSSYEQYF	TGTGCCAGCAGCCCACAGGGTTCCTCCTACGAGCAGTACTTC
TRBV6-1	TRBJ2-2	NA	15	NA	CASSEVIAGTGELFF	TGTGCCAGCAGTGAGGTAATAGCTGGCACCGGGGAGCTGTTTTTT
TRBV20-1	TRBJ2-3	NA	11	NA	CSARGPGTQYF	TGCAGTGCTAGGGGCCCCGGTACGCAGTATTTT
TRBV6-6	TRBJ1-5	NA	15	TRBD1	CASSLPGQGVQPQHF	TGTGCCAGCAGTTTACCGGGACAGGGAGTACAGCCCCAGCATTTT
TRBV30	TRBJ1-6	NA	14	TRBD1	CAWSGDRGRSPLHF	TGTGCCTGGAGTGGAGACAGGGGACGCTCACCCCTCCACTTT
TRBV4-1	TRBJ1-6	NA	14	TRBD1	CASSQGQGSSPLHF	TGCGCCAGCAGCCAGGGACAGGGAAGTTCACCCCTCCACTTT
TRBV5-1	TRBJ1-4	NA	16	TRBD1	CASSPDTGTGGEKLFF	TGCGCCAGCAGCCCCGACACCGGGACAGGGGGTGAAAAACTGTTTTTT
TRBV2	TRBJ2-1	NA	14	TRBD1	CASTPGQGYNEQFF	TGTGCCAGTACACCGGGACAGGGCTACAATGAGCAGTTCTTC
TRBV10-3	TRBJ2-1	NA	15	TRBD1	CAISRTTGTYNEQFF	TGTGCCATCAGTAGAACGACAGGGACCTACAATGAGCAGTTCTTC
TRBV19	TRBJ1-5	NA	16	NA	CASSITRRYSNQPQHF	TGTGCCAGTAGTATAACCCGAAGGTATAGCAATCAGCCCCAGCATTTT
TRBV25-1	TRBJ2-4	NA	12	NA	CASSERGDIQYF	TGTGCCAGCAGTGAAAGAGGGGACATTCAGTACTTC
TRBV15	TRBJ1-2	NA	14	NA	CATSRVPANYGYTF	TGTGCCACCAGCAGAGTCCCGGCTAACTATGGCTACACCTTC
TRBV11-2	TRBJ2-2	NA	16	NA	CASSLTNTGNTGELFF	TGTGCCAGCAGCTTAACAAACACGGGAAACACCGGGGAGCTGTTTTTT
TRBV30	TRBJ2-2	NA	15	TRBD2	CAWRPLADYTGELFF	TGTGCCTGGAGACCCCTAGCGGACTACACCGGGGAGCTGTTTTTT
TRBV7-6	TRBJ2-3	NA	14	NA	CASSSGDWRDTQYF	TGTGCCAGCAGCTCTGGCGATTGGAGAGATACGCAGTATTTT
TRBV9	TRBJ2-7	once	14	TRBD1	CASSVAQGRYEQYF	TGTGCCAGCAGCGTAGCACAGGGGCGCTACGAGCAGTACTTC
TRBV11-2	TRBJ2-5	NA	13	NA	CASSSGLGETQYF	TGTGCCAGCAGCTCGGGACTTGGGGAGACCCAGTACTTC
TRBV28	TRBJ2-2	NA	14	NA	CASSLSIRDRELFF	TGTGCCAGCAGTTTATCTATCAGGGACCGGGAGCTGTTTTTT
TRBV7-2	TRBJ1-3	NA	14	NA	CASSLVGAGNTIYF	TGTGCCAGCAGCTTAGTAGGGGCTGGAAACACCATATATTTT
TRBV5-4	TRBJ2-5	NA	14	NA	CASSLGQVQETQYF	TGTGCCAGCAGCTTGGGACAAGTCCAAGAGACCCAGTACTTC
TRBV7-2	TRBJ1-2	NA	15	NA	CASSFLSEDHYGYTF	TGTGCCAGCAGCTTTCTGAGCGAGGACCACTATGGCTACACCTTC
TRBV9	TRBJ2-3	NA	16	TRBD2	CASSVVGGEGTDTQYF	TGTGCCAGCAGCGTAGTCGGGGGGGAAGGCACAGATACGCAGTATTTT
TRBV14	TRBJ2-7	NA	13	NA	CASSRELVGEQYF	TGTGCCAGCAGCCGAGAGCTCGTCGGTGAGCAGTACTTC
TRBV5-1	TRBJ2-3	NA	16	TRBD1	CASSPTGQGGTDTQYF	TGCGCCAGCAGCCCGACCGGACAGGGTGGGACAGATACGCAGTATTTT
TRBV5-6	TRBJ2-5	once	13	NA	CASSLGGPETQYF	TGTGCCAGCAGCTTGGGCGGACCGGAGACCCAGTACTTC
TRBV4-1	TRBJ2-7	NA	13	NA	CASSQGISYEQYF	TGCGCCAGCAGTCAGGGTATCTCCTACGAGCAGTACTTC
TRBV5-1	TRBJ1-1	NA	12	NA	CASSLDRTEAFF	TGCGCCAGCAGCCTAGATCGCACTGAAGCTTTCTTT
TRBV10-3	TRBJ1-5	NA	14	NA	CAINSGQLDQPQHF	TGTGCCATCAACTCCGGACAGCTGGATCAGCCCCAGCATTTT
TRBV11-2	TRBJ1-6	NA	18	NA	CASSSSFHRETYNSPLHF	TGTGCCAGCAGCTCTAGTTTTCACAGGGAGACCTATAATTCACCCCTCCACTTT
TRBV27	TRBJ2-2	once	16	TRBD2	CASSLIAGGFAGELFF	TGTGCCAGCAGTCTCATAGCGGGAGGGTTCGCCGGGGAGCTGTTTTTT
TRBV11-3	TRBJ2-1	NA	13	NA	CASSSMDFREQFF	TGTGCCAGCAGCTCAATGGACTTTCGTGAGCAGTTCTTC
TRBV4-3	TRBJ2-2	few	16	NA	CASSQDYRRNTGELFF	TGCGCCAGCAGCCAAGATTATAGGCGGAACACCGGGGAGCTGTTTTTT
TRBV7-6	TRBJ2-7	NA	14	TRBD2	CASSAGLAEYEQYF	TGTGCCAGCAGCGCGGGACTAGCGGAATACGAGCAGTACTTC
TRBV7-2	TRBJ2-7	NA	16	TRBD1	CASSSPGGTGNYEQYF	TGTGCCAGCAGCTCCCCCGGCGGGACAGGGAACTACGAGCAGTACTTC
TRBV6-4	TRBJ1-5	NA	12	NA	CASSVYNQPQHF	TGTGCCAGCAGTGTTTACAATCAGCCCCAGCATTTT
TRBV30	TRBJ2-5	once	17	NA	CAWSVGLGWDAQETQYF	TGTGCCTGGAGTGTAGGCCTAGGTTGGGATGCGCAGGAGACCCAGTACTTC
TRBV30	TRBJ1-4	NA	14	TRBD1	CAWNPGQGGEKLFF	TGTGCCTGGAATCCGGGACAGGGAGGAGAAAAACTGTTTTTT
TRBV5-1	TRBJ1-4	NA	16	NA	CASSLDGQSSNEKLFF	TGCGCCAGCAGCTTGGACGGACAGAGTTCTAATGAAAAACTGTTTTTT
TRBV27	TRBJ1-6	once	15	NA	CASSLTAPNNSPLHF	TGTGCCAGCAGCCTAACGGCACCCAATAATTCACCCCTCCACTTT
TRBV2	TRBJ2-2	NA	17	TRBD1	CASSFDRVSANTGELFF	TGTGCCAGTTCCTTTGACAGGGTTAGCGCGAACACCGGGGAGCTGTTTTTT
TRBV2	TRBJ2-5	NA	12	NA	CATLAVQETQYF	TGTGCCACCCTAGCAGTCCAAGAGACCCAGTACTTC
TRBV28	TRBJ2-1	NA	14	NA	CASEGTAGVGEQFF	TGTGCCAGCGAGGGTACCGCGGGTGTTGGTGAGCAGTTCTTC
TRBV5-4	TRBJ2-7	NA	15	TRBD2	CASSLVLAGDYEQYF	TGTGCCAGCAGCTTGGTTCTAGCGGGAGACTACGAGCAGTACTTC
TRBV5-6	TRBJ1-1	NA	16	NA	CASNKRGRVENTEAFF	TGTGCCAGCAACAAGAGGGGCAGGGTGGAGAACACTGAAGCTTTCTTT
TRBV4-3	TRBJ2-2	NA	18	TRBD1	CASSQDSVPGGASGELFF	TGCGCCAGCAGCCAAGATTCGGTCCCAGGGGGCGCCTCCGGGGAGCTGTTTTTT
TRBV10-3	TRBJ2-7	NA	12	NA	CAISEMSDEQYF	TGTGCCATCAGTGAGATGTCGGACGAGCAGTACTTC
TRBV4-1	TRBJ1-6	few	15	NA	CASSQDSPYNSPLHF	TGCGCCAGCAGCCAAGACTCCCCCTATAATTCACCCCTCCACTTT
TRBV4-2	TRBJ2-3	NA	11	NA	CASSPGDRQYF	TGTGCCAGCAGCCCTGGAGATAGGCAGTATTTT
TRBV19	TRBJ2-1	once	12	NA	CASTGLSNEQFF	TGTGCCAGTACGGGTCTTTCCAATGAGCAGTTCTTC
TRBV7-9	TRBJ1-5	NA	14	NA	CASSLMGINQPQHF	TGTGCCAGCAGCTTAATGGGGATCAATCAGCCCCAGCATTTT
TRBV18	TRBJ2-6	NA	14	NA	CASSPDLGANVLTF	TGTGCCAGCTCACCGGACCTTGGGGCCAACGTCCTGACTTTC
TRBV19	TRBJ2-7	NA	17	TRBD1	CASSISVADRGVYEQYF	TGTGCCAGTAGTATTTCCGTTGCGGACAGGGGTGTTTACGAGCAGTACTTC
TRBV11-2	TRBJ2-1	NA	15	TRBD1	CASSSTGASYNEQFF	TGTGCCAGCAGCTCCACAGGGGCCTCCTACAATGAGCAGTTCTTC
TRBV7-3	TRBJ1-4	NA	16	NA	CASSLRPAGDGEKLFF	TGTGCCAGCAGCTTAAGACCGGCTGGGGACGGTGAAAAACTGTTTTTT
TRBV7-2	TRBJ2-7	few	12	NA	CASSFRSYEQYF	TGTGCCAGCAGCTTCCGGTCCTACGAGCAGTACTTC